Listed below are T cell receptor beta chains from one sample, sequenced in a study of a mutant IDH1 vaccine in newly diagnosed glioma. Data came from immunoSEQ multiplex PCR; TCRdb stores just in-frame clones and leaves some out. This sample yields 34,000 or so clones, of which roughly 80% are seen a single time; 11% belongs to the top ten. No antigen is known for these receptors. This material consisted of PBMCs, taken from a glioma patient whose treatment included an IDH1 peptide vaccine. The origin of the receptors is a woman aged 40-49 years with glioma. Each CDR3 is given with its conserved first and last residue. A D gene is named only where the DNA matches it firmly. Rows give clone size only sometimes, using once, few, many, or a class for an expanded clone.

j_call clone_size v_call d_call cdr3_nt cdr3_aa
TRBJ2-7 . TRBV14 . TGTGCCAGCAGCCAAGTGGCGACTATTCCCTACGAGCAGTACTTC CASSQVATIPYEQYF
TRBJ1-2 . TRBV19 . TGTGCCAGTAGTATACCCCCCACGGACAGACCTACCTTCGGCTACACCTTC CASSIPPTDRPTFGYTF
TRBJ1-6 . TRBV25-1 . TGTGCCAGCAGGGGGGTAGACCGTAATTCACCCCTCCACTTT CASRGVDRNSPLHF
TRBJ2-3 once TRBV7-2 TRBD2 TGTGCCAGCAGCCCCCAGACTAGCGGGACTACGCAGTATTTT CASSPQTSGTTQYF
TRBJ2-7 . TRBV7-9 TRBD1 TGTGCCAGCAGCTTATATACAGGGGCAAATGTCTACGAGCAGTACTTC CASSLYTGANVYEQYF
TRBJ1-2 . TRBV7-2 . TGTGCCAGCAGCTCCCCTGGGCGGAGCTATGGCTACACCTTC CASSSPGRSYGYTF
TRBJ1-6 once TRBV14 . TGTGCCAGCACTCACAGGGTCGATAATTCACCCCTCCACTTT CASTHRVDNSPLHF
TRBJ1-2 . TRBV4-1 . TGCGCCAGCAGCCAAGAAAGGGCCGGGGGCAGCGGACAAATTTATGGCTACACCTTC CASSQERAGGSGQIYGYTF
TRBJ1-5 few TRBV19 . TGTGCCAGTAGGCGGGGGGACTTAGGTGATCAGCCCCAGCATTTT CASRRGDLGDQPQHF
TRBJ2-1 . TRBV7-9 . TGTGCCAGCAGTCCCGGGCCGGTGCTCTTGTTCTTC CASSPGPVLLFF
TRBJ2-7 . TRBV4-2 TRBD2 TGTGCCAGCAGCCAACTTGCTGCTAGCGGGGGCTACGAGCAGTACTTC CASSQLAASGGYEQYF
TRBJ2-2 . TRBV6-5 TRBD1 TGTGCCAGCAGTTCCCACCGGGACAGGGGGTCTGGGGAGCTGTTTTTT CASSSHRDRGSGELFF
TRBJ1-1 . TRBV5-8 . TGTGCCAGCATCCTGGAAGGTCTGAACACTGAAGCTTTCTTT CASILEGLNTEAFF
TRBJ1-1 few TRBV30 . TGTGCCTGGGATACAGGAGATAACACTGAAGCTTTCTTT CAWDTGDNTEAFF
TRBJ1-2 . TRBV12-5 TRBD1 TGTGCTAGTGTACCACAGGGGTTTTACTATGGCTACACCTTC CASVPQGFYYGYTF
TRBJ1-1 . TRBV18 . TGTGCCAGCTCACCTTCCCCACCTGACACTGAAGCTTTCTTT CASSPSPPDTEAFF
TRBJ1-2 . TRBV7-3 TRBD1 TGTGCCAGCAGCAGGGGACAGGGGCGAGGTGGCTACACCTTC CASSRGQGRGGYTF
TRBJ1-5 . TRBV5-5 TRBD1 TGTGCCAGCAGCTTGGCCGAGACAGGGCCCAATCAGCCCCAGCATTTT CASSLAETGPNQPQHF
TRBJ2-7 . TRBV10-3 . TGTGCCATCAGTGCCACCGGCTCAGCCTACGAGCAGTACTTC CAISATGSAYEQYF
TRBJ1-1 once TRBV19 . TGTGCCAGTAGTATAAAGCCCGGGGGCTTCCACACTGAAGCTTTCTTT CASSIKPGGFHTEAFF
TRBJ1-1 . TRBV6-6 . TGTGCCAGCACCTGGGGAGGGGGAGCTTTCTTT CASTWGGGAFF
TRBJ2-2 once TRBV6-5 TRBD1 TGTGCCAGCAGGAGGGGGCGAGACACCGGGGAGCTGTTTTTT CASRRGRDTGELFF
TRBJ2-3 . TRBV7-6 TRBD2 TGTGCCAGCAGCTCCGGACTAGCGATAGATACGCAGTATTTT CASSSGLAIDTQYF
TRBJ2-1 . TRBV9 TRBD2 TGTGCCAGCAGCGTAGAGGGAGGGAGGGATGAGCAGTTCTTC CASSVEGGRDEQFF
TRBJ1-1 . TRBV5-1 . TGCGCCAGCAGCTTGGGGGACTCCCGCACGGTAGCTTTCTTT CASSLGDSRTVAFF
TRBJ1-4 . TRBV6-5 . TGTGCCAGCAGTGAATTCAGGGGAGAAAAACTGTTTTTT CASSEFRGEKLFF
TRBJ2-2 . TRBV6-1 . TGTGCCAGCAGCGGCGCCGTGGGGGAGCTGTTTTTT CASSGAVGELFF
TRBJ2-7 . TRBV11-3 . TGTGCCAGCAGCTCCAACCAACTAGGGTCCTACGAGCAGTACTTC CASSSNQLGSYEQYF
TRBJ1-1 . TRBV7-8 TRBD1 TGTGCCAGCAGCTTAACAGGGGTCGAGAACACTGAAGCTTTCTTT CASSLTGVENTEAFF
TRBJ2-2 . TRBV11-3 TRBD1 TGTGCCAGCAGCCCCCGGACAGGGTACACCGGGGAGCTGTTTTTT CASSPRTGYTGELFF
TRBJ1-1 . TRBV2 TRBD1 TGTGCCAGCAGTGAGCCAAGACAGGGTCTGAACACTGAAGCTTTCTTT CASSEPRQGLNTEAFF
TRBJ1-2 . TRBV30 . TGTGCCTGGAGTGTTAGAGGGGACAACTATGGCTACACCTTC CAWSVRGDNYGYTF
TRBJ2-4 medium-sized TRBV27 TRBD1 TGTGCCAGCAGTTTAAGGGGGACAGCTTCTTTAGCCAAAAACATTCAGTACTTC CASSLRGTASLAKNIQYF
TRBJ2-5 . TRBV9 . TGTGCCAGCAGCCCCGGGGGTGGCCAAGAGACCCAGTACTTC CASSPGGGQETQYF
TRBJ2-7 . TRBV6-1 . TGTGCCAGCAGTGTCGAGGGCTACGAGCAGTACTTC CASSVEGYEQYF